This T cell receptor (beta chain) was found in a study of blood T cell repertoires in COVID-19 (dated by TCRdb to the early 2020s). Some background on the complete study: Samples covering the acute and convalescent phases of COVID-19 were provided by collaborators in the United States, Italy and Spain. The prospective study material was composed of cDNA or gDNA derived from T cells, B-cell-depleted T cells, or PBMCs. Subjects who had been exposed to COVID-19, were actively infected with it, or had recovered from it provided the deeply sampled blood TCRbeta repertoires that made up the dataset. The repertoires were made available in a free public database intended to serve as a resource for research on the immune response to SARS-CoV-2. Samples came from the ongoing ImmuneRACE study (first 160 participants) plus 1,254 subjects from 6 global collaborators. Nearly every sample came with metadata listing a de-identified subject ID, COVID-19 status, age in years and sex. HLA class I and class II types, where available, came from metadata supplied by the sample provider rather than from assay-based typing.

Here is what the overall study found, with its caveats: The quantity of clinical and demographic metadata differed by source and by participant and was supplied without curation.

As for this clone: Its target antigen remains unknown. The input lacks base qualities; no much larger clone sits a single base away.

The immunoSEQ Assay, a bias-controlled multiplex PCR, was used to amplify TCRbeta CDR3 regions from genomic DNA. In the authors' own workflow: The number of nucleated cells in each sample was estimated from the amplification of reference gene primers within the assay. To quantify the absolute abundance of each unique TCRbeta CDR3 rearrangement, sequence reads were collapsed and filtered. Productive Simpson clonality was computed per sample as the square root of Simpson's diversity index over productive rearrangements. Not all clones reach the TCRdb copy of this immuneACCESS table, which keeps in-frame sequences only. Checked studies attribute under half of the gap to unresolved V genes and leave the rest unexplained. V, J and clone size derive from that table, while D and trimming were established from the DNA sequence. Within this sample are 150,000 to 200,000 clones, with 79% of them counted one time only. 17% of the sample goes to the ten largest clones.

Collaborating institutions collected whole blood in K2EDTA tubes following their own protocols. For TCRbeta analysis, collaborator samples were shipped as frozen whole blood, as isolated PBMCs, or as DNA extracted from either sample type. The specimen sequenced was peripheral blood. This clonotype originated in a man in his fifties or sixties with active or convalescent COVID-19.

The CDR3 region: CASSLVSTSGGDTQYF. The nucleotides read TGCGCCAGCAGCTTGGTATCGACTAGCGGGGGAGATACGCAGTATTTT. The V gene is TRBV5-1 and the J gene is TRBJ2-3, with 12 central nucleotides matching TRBD2. The germline V end is reduced by 0 bases and the J end by 5 bases; junction bases left unmatched: 4. Spanning cysteine to phenylalanine, the CDR3 consists of 16 amino acids. The retained sequence is limited to the CDR3, 48 bases, with the frame set at the first base. Via the germline V gene, CDR1 is SGHRS and CDR2 YFSETQ.